The subject of this entry is one T cell receptor beta chain. Its antigen is not identified. V was clipped by 2 bases and J by 4 bases, with 12 bases between them. This CDR3 has 16 residues. This record comes from a study of blood T cells in healthy people across ages. Researchers isolated at least 7 million PBMCs per sample. Broader study findings: Researchers deemed the diversity estimates from one million T cells underestimates.

PCR was performed a second time for about 7 to 12 cycles using a sample-barcoded 5' primer and a J-beta primer mix. TCRdb called the 5' RACE reads again in MiXCR, with one record for every CDR3 protein. The sample contains 550,000 to 800,000 distinct CDR3 sequences, approximately 21% of which appear only once. The chain combines TRBV12-3 or TRBV12-4 with TRBJ2-6; D unclear. The receptor was isolated from a man between 65 and 85 years old in good health. The sample consisted of blood. As DNA, the CDR3 is TGTGCCAGCAGTTTAATTCGGAGTGAAGGGGCCAACGTCCTGACTTTC. Amino acids: CASSLIRSEGANVLTF.